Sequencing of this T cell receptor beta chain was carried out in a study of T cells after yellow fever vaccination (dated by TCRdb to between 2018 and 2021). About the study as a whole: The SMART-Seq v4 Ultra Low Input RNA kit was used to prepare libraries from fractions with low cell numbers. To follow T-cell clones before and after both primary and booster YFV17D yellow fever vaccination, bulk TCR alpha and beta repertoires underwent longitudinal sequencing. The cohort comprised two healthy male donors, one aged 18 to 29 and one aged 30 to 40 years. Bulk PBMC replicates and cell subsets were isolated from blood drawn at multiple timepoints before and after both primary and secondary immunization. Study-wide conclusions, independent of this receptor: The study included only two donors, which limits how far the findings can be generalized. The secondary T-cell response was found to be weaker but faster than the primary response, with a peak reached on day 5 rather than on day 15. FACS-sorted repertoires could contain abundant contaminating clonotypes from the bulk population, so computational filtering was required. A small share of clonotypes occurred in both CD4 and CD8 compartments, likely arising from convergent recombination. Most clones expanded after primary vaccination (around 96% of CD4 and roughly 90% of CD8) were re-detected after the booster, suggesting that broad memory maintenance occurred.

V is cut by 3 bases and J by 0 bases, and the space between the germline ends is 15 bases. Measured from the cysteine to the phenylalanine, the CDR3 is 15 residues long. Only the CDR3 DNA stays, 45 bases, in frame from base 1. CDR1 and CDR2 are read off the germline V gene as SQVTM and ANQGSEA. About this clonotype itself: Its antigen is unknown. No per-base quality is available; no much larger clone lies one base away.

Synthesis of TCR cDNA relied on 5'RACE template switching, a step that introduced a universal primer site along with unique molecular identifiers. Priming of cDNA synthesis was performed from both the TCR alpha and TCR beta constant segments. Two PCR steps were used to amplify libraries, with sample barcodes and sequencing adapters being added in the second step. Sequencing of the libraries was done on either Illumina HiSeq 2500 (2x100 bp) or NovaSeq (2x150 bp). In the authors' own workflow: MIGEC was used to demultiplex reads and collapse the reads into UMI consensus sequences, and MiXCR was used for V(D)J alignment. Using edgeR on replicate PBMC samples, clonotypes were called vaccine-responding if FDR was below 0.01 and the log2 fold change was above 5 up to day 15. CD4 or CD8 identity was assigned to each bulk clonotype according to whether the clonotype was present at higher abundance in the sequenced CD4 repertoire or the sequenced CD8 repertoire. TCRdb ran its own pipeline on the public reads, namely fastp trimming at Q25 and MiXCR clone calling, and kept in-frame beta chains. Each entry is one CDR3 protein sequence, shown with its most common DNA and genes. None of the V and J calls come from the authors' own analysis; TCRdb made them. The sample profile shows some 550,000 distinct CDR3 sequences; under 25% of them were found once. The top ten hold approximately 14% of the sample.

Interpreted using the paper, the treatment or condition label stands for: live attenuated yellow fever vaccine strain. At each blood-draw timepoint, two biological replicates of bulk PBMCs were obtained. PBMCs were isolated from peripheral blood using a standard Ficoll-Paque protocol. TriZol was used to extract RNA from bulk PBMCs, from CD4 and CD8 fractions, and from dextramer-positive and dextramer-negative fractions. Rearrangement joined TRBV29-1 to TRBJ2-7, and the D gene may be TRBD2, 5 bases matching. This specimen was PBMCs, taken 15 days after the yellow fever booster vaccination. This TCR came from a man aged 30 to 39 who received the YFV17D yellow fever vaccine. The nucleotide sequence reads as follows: TGCAGCGTTGATAAGGGCAGAGGGAGCTCCTACGAGCAGTACTTC. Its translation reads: CSVDKGRGSSYEQYF.